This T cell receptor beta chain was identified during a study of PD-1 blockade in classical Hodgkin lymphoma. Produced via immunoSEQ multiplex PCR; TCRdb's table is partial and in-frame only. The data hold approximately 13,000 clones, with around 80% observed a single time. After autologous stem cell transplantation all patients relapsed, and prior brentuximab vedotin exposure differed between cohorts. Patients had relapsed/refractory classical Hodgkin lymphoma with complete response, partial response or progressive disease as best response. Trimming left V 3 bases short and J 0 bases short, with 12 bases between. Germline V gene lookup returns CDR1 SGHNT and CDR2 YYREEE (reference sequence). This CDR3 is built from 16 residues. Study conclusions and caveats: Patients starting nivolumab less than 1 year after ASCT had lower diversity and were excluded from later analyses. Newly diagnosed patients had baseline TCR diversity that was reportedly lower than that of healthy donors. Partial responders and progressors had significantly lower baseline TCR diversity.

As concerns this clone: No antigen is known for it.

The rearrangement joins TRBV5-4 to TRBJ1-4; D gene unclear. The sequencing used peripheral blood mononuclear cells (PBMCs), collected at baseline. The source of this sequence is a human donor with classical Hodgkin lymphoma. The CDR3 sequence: CASSSHRRTTNEKLFF. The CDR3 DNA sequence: TGTGCCAGCAGCTCCCACCGGAGGACAACTAATGAAAAACTGTTTTTT.